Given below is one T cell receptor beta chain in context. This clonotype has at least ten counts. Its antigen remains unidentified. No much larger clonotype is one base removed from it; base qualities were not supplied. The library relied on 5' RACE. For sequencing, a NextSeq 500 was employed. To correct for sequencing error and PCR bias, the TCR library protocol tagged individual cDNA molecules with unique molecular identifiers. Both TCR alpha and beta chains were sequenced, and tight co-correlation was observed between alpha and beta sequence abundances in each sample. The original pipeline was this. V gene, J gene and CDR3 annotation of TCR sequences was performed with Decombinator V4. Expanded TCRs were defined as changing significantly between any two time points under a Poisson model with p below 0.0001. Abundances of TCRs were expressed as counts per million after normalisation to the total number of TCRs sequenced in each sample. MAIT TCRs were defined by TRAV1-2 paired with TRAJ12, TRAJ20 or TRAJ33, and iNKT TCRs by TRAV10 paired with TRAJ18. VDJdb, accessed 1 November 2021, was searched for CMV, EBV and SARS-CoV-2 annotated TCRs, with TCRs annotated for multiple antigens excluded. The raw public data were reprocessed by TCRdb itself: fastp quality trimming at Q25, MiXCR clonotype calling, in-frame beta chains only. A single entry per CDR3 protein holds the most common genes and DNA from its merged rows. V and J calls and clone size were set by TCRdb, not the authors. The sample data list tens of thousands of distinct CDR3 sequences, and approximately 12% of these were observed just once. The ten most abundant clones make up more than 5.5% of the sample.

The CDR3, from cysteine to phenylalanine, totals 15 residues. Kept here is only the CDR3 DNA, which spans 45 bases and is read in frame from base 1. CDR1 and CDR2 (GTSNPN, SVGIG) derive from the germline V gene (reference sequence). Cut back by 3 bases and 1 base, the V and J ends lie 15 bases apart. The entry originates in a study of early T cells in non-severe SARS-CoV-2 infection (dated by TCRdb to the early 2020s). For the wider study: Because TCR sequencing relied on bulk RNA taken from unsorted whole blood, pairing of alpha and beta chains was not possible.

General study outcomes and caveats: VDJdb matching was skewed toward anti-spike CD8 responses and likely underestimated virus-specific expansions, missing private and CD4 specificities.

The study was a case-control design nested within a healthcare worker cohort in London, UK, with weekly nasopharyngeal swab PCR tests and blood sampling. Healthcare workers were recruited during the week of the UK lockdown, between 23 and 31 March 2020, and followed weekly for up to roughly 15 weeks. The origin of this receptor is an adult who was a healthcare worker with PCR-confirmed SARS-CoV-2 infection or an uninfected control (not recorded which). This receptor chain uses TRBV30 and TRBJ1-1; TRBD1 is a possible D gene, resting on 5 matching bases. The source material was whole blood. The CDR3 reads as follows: CAWRVDSLKNTEAFF. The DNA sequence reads TGTGCCTGGAGAGTTGACAGTTTAAAGAACACTGAAGCTTTCTTT.